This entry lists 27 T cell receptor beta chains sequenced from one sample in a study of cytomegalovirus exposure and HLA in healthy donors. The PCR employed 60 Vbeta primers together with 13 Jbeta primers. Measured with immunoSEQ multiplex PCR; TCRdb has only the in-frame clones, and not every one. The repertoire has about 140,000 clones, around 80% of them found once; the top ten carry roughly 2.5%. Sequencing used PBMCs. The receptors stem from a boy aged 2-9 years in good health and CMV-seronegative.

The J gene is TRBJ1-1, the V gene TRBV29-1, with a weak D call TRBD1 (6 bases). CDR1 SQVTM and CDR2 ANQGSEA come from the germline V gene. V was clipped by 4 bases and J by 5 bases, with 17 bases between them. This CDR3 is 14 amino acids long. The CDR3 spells CSVGQGLEGTEAFF. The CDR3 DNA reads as TGCAGCGTTGGCCAGGGGCTAGAGGGAACTGAAGCTTTCTTT.

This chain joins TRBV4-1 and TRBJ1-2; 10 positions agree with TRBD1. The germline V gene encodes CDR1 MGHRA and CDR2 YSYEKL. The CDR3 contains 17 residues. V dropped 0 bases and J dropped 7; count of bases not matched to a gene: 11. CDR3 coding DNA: TGCGCCAGCAGCCAAGATAATGTCGGACAGGGGGAAGGTGGCTACACCTTC. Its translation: CASSQDNVGQGEGGYTF.

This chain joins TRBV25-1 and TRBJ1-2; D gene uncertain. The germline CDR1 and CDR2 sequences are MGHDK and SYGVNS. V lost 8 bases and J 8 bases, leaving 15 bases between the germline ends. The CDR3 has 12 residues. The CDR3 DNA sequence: TGTGCCAGCCTCCACGGCGGGTTGGGCTACACCTTC. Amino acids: CASLHGGLGYTF.

CDR3 nucleotides: TGTGCCAGCACTCCCGGACAGGGTGTTCAGCCCCAGCATTTT. Translated, it gives CASTPGQGVQPQHF. This chain links TRBV2 with TRBJ1-5; 8 bases match TRBD1. The ends lost 7 bases at V and 6 bases at J; junction bases unmatched: 8. The CDR3 extends over 14 amino acids. CDR1 SNHLY and CDR2 FYNNEI come from the germline V gene.

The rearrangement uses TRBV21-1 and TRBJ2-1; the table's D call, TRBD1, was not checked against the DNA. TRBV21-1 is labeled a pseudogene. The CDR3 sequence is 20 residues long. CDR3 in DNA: TGTGCCAGCAGCAATTCCAGTAGCGTAGGACAGGACGACAAAACGACCGAGCAGTTCTTC. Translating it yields CASSNSSSVGQDDKTTEQFF.

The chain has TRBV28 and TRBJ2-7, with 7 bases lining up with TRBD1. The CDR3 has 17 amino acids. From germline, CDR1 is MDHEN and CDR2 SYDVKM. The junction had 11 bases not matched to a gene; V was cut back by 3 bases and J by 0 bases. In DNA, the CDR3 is TGTGCCAGCAGTTTGCGGTGGGACAGACAATTCTCCTACGAGCAGTACTTC. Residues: CASSLRWDRQFSYEQYF.

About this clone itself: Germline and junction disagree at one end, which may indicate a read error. The CDR3 nucleotides are TGTGCCAGTAGTTCCAGACAGAACACTGCAGCTTTCTTT. Protein sequence: CASSSRQNTAAFF. The V call is TRBV19, the J call TRBJ1-1; possibly TRBD1 for D (5 bases). Germline lookup yields CDR1 LNHDA and CDR2 SQIVND (reference sequence). This CDR3 region has 13 residues.

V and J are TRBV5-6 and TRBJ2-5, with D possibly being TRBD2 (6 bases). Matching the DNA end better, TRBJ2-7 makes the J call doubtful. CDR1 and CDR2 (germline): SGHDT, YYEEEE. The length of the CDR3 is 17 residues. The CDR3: CASSPTLRRAGTYEQYF. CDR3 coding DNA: TGTGCCAGCAGCCCTACTCTTCGCAGGGCGGGAACCTACGAGCAGTACTTC.

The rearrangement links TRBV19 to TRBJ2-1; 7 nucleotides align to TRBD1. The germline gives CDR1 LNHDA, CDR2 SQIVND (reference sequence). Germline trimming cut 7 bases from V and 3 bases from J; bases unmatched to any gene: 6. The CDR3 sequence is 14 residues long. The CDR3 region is CASKNRGHYNEQFF. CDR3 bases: TGTGCCAGTAAGAACAGGGGCCACTACAATGAGCAGTTCTTC.

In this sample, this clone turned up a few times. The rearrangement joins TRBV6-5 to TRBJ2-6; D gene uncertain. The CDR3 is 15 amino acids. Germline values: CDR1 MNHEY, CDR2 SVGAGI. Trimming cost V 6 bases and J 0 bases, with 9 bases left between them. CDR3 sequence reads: CASSRYNSGANVLTF. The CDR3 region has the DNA TGTGCCAGCAGCAGGTATAACTCTGGGGCCAACGTCCTGACTTTC.

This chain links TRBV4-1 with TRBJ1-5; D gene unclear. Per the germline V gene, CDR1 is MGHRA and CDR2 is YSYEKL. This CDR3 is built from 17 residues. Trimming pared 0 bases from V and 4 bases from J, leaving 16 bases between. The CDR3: CASSQDIARGPNQPQHF. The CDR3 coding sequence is TGCGCCAGCAGCCAAGATATTGCCAGAGGCCCGAATCAGCCCCAGCATTTT.

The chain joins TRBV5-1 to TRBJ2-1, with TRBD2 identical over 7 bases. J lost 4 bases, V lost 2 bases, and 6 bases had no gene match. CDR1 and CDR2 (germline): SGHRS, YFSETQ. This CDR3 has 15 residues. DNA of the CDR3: TGCGCCAGCAGCTTTCCTAGCGGACCTTACAATGAGCAGTTCTTC. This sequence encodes CASSFPSGPYNEQFF.

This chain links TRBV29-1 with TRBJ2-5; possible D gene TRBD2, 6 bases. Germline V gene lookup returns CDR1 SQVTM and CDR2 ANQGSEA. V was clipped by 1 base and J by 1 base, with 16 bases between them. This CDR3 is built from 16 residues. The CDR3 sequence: CSVEVMSGVVQETQYF. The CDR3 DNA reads TGCAGCGTTGAAGTGATGTCGGGGGTGGTCCAAGAGACCCAGTACTTC.

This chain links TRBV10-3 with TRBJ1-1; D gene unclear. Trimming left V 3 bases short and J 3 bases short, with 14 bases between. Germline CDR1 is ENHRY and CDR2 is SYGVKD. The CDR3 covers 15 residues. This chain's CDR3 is CAISDRGSLDTEAFF. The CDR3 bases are TGTGCCATCAGTGATCGCGGGTCACTGGACACTGAAGCTTTCTTT.

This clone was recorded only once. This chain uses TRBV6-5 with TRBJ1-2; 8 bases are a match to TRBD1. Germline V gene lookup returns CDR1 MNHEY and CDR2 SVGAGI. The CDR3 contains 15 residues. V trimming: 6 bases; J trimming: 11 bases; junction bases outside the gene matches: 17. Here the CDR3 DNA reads TGTGCCAGCAGAAACCCGGCTCACAGGGGGAGGCGGTACACCTTC. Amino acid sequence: CASRNPAHRGRRYTF.

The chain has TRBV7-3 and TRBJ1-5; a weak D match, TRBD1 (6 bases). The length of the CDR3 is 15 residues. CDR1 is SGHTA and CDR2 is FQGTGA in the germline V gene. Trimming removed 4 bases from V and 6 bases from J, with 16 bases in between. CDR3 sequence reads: CASSWTQGVSQPQHF. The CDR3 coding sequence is TGTGCCAGCAGCTGGACACAGGGTGTGAGTCAGCCCCAGCATTTT.

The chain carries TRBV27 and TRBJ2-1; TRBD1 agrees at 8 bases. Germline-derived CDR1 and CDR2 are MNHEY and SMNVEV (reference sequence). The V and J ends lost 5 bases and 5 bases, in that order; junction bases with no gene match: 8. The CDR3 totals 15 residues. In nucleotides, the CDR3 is TGTGCCAGCAGTCGGACAGGGTTCCCCAACAATGAGCAGTTCTTC. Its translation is CASSRTGFPNNEQFF.

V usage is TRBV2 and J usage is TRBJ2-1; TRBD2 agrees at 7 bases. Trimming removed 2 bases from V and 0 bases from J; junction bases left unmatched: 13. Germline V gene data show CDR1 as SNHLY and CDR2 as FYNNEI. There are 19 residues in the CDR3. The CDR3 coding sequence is TGTGCCAGCAGTGAAACGTTCGACGGGGGGATTAACTCCTACAATGAGCAGTTCTTC. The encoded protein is CASSETFDGGINSYNEQFF.

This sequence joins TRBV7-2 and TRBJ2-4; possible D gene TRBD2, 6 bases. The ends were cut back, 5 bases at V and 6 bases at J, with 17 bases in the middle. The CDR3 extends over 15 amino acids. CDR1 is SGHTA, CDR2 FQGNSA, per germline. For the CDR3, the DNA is TGTGCCAGCAGCCTGTTGGGCGGGACGGGAAACATTCAGTACTTC. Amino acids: CASSLLGGTGNIQYF.

The CDR3: CASKEQETQYF. CDR3 coding DNA: TGTGCCAGCAAGGAGCAAGAGACCCAGTACTTC. This chain uses TRBV2 with TRBJ2-5; D is unresolved. The V end lost 7 bases, the J end lost 2 bases, and 5 bases lay between the germline ends. The germline V gene encodes CDR1 SNHLY and CDR2 FYNNEI. This CDR3 contains 11 residues. Filled out from reference TRBV2 and TRBJ2-5, the complete variable domain reads EPEVTQTPSHQVTQMGQEVILRCVPISNHLYFYWYRQILGQKVEFLVSFYNNEISEKSEIFDDQFSVERPDGSNFTLKIRSTKLEDSAMYFCASKEQETQYFGPGTRLLVL.

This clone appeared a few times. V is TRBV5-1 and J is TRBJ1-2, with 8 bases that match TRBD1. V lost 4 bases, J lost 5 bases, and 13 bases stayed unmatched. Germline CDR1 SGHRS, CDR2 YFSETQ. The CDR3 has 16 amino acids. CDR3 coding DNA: TGCGCCAGCAGCCTAGGGACAGGCCCTCCCACGTATGGCTACACCTTC. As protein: CASSLGTGPPTYGYTF.

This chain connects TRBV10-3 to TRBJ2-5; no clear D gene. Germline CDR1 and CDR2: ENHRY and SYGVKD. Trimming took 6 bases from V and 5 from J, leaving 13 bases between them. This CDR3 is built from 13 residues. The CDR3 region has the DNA TGTGCCATCAGGAACATGGAGTTGGAGACCCAGTACTTC. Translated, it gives CAIRNMELETQYF.

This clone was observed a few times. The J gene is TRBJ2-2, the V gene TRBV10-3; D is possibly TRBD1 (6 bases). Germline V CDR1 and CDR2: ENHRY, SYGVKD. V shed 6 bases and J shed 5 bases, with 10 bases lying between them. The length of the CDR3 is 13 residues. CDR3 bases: TGTGCCATCAGCCCAGACAGGACCGGGGAGCTGTTTTTT. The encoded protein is CAISPDRTGELFF.

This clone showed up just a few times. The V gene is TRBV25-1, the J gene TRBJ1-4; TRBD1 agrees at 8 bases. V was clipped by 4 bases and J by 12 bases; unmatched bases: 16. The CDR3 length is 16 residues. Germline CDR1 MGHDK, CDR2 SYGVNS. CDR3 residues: CASSASDRVATGELFF. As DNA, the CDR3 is TGTGCCAGCAGTGCCTCGGACAGGGTAGCAACCGGAGAACTGTTTTTT. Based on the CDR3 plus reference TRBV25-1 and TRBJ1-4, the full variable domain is EADIYQTPRYLVIGTGKKITLECSQTMGHDKMYWYQQDPGMELHLIHYSYGVNSTEKGDLSSESTVSRIRTEHFPLTLESARPSHTSQYLCASSASDRVATGELFFGSGTQLSVL.

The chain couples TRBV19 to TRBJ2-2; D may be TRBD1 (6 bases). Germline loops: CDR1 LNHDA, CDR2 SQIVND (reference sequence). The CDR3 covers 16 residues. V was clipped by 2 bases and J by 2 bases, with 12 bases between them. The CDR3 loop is CASSILGAINTGELFF. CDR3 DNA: TGTGCCAGTAGTATATTGGGGGCTATCAACACCGGGGAGCTGTTTTTT.

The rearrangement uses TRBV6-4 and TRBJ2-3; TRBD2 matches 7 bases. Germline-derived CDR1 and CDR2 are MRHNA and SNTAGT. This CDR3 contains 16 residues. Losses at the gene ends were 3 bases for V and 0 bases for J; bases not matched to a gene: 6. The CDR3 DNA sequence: TGTGCCAGCAGTGATCTAGGTAGCGGGAGCACAGATACGCAGTATTTT. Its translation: CASSDLGSGSTDTQYF.

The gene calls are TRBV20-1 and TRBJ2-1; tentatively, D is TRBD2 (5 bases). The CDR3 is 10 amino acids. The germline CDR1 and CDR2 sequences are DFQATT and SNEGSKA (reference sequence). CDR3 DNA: TGCCAAACATCCCGGGATGGAGAGTTCTTC. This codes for CQTSRDGEFF.